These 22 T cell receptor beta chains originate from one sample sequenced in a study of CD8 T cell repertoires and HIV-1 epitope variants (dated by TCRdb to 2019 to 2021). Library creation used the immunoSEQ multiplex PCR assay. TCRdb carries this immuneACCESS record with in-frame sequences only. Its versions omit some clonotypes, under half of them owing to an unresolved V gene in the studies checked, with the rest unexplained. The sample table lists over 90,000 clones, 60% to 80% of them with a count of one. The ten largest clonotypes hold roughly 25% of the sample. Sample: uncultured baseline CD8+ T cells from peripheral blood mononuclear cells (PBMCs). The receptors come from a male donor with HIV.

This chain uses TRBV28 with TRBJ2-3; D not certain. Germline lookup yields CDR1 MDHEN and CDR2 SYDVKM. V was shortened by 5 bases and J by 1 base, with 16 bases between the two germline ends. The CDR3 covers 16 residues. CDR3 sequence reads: CASSPSSGSGTDTQYF. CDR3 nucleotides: TGTGCCAGCAGTCCGTCGTCGGGCTCGGGCACAGATACGCAGTATTTT.

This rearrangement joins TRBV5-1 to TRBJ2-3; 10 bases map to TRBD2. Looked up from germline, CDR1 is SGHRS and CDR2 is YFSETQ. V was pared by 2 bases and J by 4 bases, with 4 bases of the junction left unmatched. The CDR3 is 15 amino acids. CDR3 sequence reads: CASSFLAGVPDTQYF. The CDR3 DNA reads TGCGCCAGCAGCTTCCTAGCGGGAGTACCAGATACGCAGTATTTT.

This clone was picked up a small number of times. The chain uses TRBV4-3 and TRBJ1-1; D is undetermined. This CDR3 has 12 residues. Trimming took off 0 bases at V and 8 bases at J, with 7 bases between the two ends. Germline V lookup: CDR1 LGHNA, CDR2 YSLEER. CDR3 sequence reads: CASSQDRREAFF. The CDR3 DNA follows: TGCGCCAGCAGCCAAGATAGAAGGGAAGCTTTCTTT.

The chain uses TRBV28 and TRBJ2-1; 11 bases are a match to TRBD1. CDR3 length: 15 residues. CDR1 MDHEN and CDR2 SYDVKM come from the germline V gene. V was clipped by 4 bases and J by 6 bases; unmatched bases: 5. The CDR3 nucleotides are TGTGCCAGCAGTTCGGGACAGGGGGGCCTCAATGAGCAGTTCTTC. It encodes CASSSGQGGLNEQFF. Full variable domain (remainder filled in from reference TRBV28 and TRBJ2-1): DVKVTQSSRYLVKRTGEKVFLECVQDMDHENMFWYRQDPGLGLRLIYFSYDVKMKEKGDIPEGYSVSREKKERFSLILESASTNQTSMYLCASSSGQGGLNEQFFGPGTRLTVL.

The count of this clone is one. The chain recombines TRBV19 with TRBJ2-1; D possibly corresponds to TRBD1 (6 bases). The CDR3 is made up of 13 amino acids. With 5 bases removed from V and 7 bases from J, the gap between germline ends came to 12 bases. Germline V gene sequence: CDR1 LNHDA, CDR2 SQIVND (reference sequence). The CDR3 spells CASSEQGGNEQFF. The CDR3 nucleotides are TGTGCCAGTAGTGAACAGGGTGGAAATGAGCAGTTCTTC.

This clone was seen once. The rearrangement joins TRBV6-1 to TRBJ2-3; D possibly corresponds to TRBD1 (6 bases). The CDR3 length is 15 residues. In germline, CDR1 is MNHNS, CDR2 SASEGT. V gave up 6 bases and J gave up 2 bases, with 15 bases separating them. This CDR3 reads CASRGAHTITDTQYF. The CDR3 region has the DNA TGTGCCAGCAGGGGGGCACACACGATCACAGATACGCAGTATTTT.

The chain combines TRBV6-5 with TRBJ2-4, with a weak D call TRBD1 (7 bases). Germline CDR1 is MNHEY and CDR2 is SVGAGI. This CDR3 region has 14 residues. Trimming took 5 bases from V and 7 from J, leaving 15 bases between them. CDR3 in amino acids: CASSPGGRGNIQYF. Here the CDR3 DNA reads TGTGCCAGCAGTCCAGGGGGGAGAGGGAACATTCAGTACTTC.

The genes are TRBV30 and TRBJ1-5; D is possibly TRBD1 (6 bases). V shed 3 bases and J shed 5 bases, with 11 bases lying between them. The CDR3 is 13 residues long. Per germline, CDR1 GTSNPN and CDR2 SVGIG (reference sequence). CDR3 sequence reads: CAWSRQEDQPQHF. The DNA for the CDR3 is TGTGCCTGGAGCCGACAGGAAGATCAGCCCCAGCATTTT.

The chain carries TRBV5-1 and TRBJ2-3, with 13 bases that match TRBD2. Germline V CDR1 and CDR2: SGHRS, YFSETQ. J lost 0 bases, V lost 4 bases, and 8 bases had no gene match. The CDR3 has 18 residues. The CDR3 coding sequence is TGCGCCAGCAGCCTCGGACTAGCGGGAGTCATTAGCACAGATACGCAGTATTTT. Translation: CASSLGLAGVISTDTQYF.

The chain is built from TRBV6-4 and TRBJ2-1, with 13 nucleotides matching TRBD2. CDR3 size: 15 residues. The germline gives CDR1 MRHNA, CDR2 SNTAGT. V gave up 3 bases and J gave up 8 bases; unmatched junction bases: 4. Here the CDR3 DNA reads TGTGCCAGCAGTGATACTAGCGGGGGGGCCGATGAGCAGTTCTTC. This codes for CASSDTSGGADEQFF.

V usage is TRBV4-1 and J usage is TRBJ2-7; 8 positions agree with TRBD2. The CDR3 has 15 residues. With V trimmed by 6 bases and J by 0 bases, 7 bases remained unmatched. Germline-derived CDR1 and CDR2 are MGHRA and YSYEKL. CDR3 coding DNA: TGCGCCAGCAGGCTACTAGCGGTGAGCTCCTACGAGCAGTACTTC. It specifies CASRLLAVSSYEQYF.

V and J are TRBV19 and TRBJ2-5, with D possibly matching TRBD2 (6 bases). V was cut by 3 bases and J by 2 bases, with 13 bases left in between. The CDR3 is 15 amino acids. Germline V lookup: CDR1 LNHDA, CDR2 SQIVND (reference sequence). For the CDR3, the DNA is TGTGCCAGTAGTATCGCCTCAGGGACTCAAGAGACCCAGTACTTC. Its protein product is CASSIASGTQETQYF.

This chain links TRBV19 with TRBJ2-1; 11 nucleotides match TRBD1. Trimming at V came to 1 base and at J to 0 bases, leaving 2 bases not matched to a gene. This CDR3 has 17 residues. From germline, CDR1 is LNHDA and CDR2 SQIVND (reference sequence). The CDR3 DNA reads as TGTGCCAGTAGTATAGGGACAGGGGGCGACTCCTACAATGAGCAGTTCTTC. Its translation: CASSIGTGGDSYNEQFF.

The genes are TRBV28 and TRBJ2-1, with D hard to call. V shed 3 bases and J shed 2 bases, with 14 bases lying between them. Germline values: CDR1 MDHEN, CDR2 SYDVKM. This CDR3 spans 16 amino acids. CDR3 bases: TGTGCCAGCAGTTTCAATTCATGGTACACCTACAATGAGCAGTTCTTC. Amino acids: CASSFNSWYTYNEQFF.

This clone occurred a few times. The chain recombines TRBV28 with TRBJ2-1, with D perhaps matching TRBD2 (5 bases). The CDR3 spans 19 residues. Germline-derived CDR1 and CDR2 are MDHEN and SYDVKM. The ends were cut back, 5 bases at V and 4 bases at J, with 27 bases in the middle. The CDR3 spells CASSGQLDKAEELYNEQFF. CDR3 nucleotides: TGTGCCAGCAGTGGGCAATTGGATAAAGCGGAGGAGCTGTACAATGAGCAGTTCTTC.

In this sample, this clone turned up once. CDR3 sequence reads: CAWSVYLGTSGGGETQYF. CDR3 coding DNA: TGTGCCTGGAGTGTATACCTCGGGACTAGCGGGGGTGGAGAGACCCAGTACTTC. V gene TRBV30 combines with J gene TRBJ2-5; 14 bases match TRBD2. The CDR3 length is 18 residues. Germline values: CDR1 GTSNPN, CDR2 SVGIG (reference sequence). Germline trimming cut 0 bases from V and 4 bases from J; bases unmatched to any gene: 10.

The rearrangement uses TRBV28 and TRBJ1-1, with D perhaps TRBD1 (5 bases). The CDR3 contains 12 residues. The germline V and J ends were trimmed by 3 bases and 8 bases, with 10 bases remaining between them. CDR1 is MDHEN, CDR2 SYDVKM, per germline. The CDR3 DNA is TGTGCCAGCAGTTTCCAGGGAACCGAAGCTTTCTTT. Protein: CASSFQGTEAFF.

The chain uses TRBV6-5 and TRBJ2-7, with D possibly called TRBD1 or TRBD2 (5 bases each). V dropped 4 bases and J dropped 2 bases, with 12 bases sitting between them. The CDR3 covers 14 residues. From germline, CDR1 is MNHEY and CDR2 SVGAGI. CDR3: CASSLGTATYEQYF. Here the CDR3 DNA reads TGTGCCAGCAGTTTGGGGACGGCGACCTACGAGCAGTACTTC.

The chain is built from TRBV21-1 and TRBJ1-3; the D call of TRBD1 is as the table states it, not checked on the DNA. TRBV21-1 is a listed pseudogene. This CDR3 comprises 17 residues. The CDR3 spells CASSKLHRAPSGNTIYF. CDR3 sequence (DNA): TGTGCCAGCAGCAAACTACACAGGGCTCCCTCTGGAAACACCATATATTTT.

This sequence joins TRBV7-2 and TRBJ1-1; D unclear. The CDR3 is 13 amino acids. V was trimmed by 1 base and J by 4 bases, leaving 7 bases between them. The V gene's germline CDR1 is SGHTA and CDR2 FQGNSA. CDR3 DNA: TGTGCCAGCAGCTTAGAGGAGGGCACTGAAGCTTTCTTT. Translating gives CASSLEEGTEAFF.

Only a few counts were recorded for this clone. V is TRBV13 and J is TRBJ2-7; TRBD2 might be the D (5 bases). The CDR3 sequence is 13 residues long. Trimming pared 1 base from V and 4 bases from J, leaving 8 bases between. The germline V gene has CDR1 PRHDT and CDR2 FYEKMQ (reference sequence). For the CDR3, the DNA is TGTGCCAGCAGCTTAGTAGGAGGTTACGAGCAGTACTTC. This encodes CASSLVGGYEQYF.

The CDR3 loop reads CASSLGPVRGETQYF. In nucleotides, the CDR3 is TGTGCCAGCAGCTTAGGTCCGGTCCGTGGGGAGACCCAGTACTTC. The rearrangement links TRBV7-2 to TRBJ2-5; D not resolved. Germline V gives CDR1 SGHTA, CDR2 FQGNSA. V was clipped by 1 base and J by 5 bases, with 14 bases between them. The CDR3 loop spans 15 amino acids.